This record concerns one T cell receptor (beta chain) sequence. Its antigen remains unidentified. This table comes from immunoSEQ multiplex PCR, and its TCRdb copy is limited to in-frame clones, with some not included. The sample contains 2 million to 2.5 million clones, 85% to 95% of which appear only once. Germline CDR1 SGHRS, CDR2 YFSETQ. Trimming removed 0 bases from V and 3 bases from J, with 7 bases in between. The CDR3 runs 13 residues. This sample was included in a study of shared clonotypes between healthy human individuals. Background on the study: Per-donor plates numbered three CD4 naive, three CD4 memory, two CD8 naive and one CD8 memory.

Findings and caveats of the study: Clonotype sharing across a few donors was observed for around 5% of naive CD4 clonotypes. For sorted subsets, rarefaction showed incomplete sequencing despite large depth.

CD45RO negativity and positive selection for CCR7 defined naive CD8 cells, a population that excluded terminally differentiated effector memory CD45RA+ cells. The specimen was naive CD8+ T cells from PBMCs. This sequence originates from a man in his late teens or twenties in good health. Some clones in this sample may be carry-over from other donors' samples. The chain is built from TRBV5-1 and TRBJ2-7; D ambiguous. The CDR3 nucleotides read TGCGCCAGCAGCTTGGACAGCTACTACGAGCAGTACTTC. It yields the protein CASSLDSYYEQYF.